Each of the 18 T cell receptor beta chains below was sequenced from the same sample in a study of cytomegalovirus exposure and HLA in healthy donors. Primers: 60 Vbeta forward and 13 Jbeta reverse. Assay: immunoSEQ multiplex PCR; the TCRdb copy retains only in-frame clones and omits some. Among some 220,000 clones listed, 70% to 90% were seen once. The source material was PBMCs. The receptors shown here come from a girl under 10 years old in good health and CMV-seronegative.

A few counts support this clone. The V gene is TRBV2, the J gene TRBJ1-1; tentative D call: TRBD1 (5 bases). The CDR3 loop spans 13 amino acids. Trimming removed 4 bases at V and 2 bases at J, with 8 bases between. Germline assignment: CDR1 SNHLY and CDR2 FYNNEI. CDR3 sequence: CASSADRNTEAFF. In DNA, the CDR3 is TGTGCCAGCAGTGCCGACAGAAACACTGAAGCTTTCTTT. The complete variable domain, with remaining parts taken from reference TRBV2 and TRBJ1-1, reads EPEVTQTPSHQVTQMGQEVILRCVPISNHLYFYWYRQILGQKVEFLVSFYNNEISEKSEIFDDQFSVERPDGSNFTLKIRSTKLEDSAMYFCASSADRNTEAFFGQGTRLTVV.

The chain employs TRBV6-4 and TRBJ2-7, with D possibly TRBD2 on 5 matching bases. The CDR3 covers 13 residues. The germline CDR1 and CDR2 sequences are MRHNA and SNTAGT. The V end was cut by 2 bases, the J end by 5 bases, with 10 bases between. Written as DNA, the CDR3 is TGTGCCAGCAGTGACGGAGGTAAGAACGAGCAGTACTTC. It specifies CASSDGGKNEQYF.

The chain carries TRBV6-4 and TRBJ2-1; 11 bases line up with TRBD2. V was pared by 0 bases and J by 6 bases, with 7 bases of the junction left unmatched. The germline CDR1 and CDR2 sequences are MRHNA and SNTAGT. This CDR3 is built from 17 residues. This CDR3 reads CASSDSFRTSGPNEQFF. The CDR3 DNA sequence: TGTGCCAGCAGTGACTCGTTTAGGACTAGCGGGCCCAATGAGCAGTTCTTC.

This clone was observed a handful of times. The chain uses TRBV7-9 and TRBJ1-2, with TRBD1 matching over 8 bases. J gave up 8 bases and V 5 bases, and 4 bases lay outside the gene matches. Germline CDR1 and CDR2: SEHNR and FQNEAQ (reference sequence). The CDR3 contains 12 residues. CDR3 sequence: CASSVDREGYTF. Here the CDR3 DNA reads TGTGCCAGCAGCGTGGACAGGGAAGGCTACACCTTC.

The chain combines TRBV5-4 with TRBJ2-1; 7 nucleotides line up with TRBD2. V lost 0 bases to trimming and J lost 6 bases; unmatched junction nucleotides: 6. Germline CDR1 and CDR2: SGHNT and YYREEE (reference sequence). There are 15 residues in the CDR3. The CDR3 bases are TGTGCCAGCAGCTTGGATTCTAGCGGATTCAATGAGCAGTTCTTC. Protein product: CASSLDSSGFNEQFF.

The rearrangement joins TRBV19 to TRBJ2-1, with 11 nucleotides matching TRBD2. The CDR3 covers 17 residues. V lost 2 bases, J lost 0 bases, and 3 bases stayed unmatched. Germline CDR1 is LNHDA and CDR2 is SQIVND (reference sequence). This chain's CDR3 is CASSIPGLAGSYNEQFF. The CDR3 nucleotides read TGTGCCAGTAGTATACCCGGACTAGCGGGCTCCTACAATGAGCAGTTCTTC.

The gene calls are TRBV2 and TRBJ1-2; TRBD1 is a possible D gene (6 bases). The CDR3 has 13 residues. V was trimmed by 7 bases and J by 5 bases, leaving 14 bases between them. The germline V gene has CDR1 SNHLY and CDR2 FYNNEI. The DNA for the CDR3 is TGTGCCAGCATCTTGGACAGAGAATATGGCTACACCTTC. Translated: CASILDREYGYTF.

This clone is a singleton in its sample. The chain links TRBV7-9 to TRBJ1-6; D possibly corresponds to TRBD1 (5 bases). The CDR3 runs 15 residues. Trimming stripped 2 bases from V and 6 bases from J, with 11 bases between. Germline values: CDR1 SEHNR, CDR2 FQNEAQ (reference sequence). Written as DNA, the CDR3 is TGTGCCAGCAGCTTAACAGGAATTAGTAATTCACCCCTCCACTTT. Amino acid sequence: CASSLTGISNSPLHF.

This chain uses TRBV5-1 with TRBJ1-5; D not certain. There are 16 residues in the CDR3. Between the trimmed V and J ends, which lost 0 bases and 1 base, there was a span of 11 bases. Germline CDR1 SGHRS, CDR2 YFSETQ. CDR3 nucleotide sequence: TGCGCCAGCAGCTTGGGAGCCGGGAACAGCAATCAGCCCCAGCATTTT. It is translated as CASSLGAGNSNQPQHF.

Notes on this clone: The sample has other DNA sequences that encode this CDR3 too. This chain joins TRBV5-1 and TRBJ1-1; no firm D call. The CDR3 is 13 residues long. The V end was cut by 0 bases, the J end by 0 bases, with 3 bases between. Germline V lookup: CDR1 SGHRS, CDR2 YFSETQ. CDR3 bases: TGCGCCAGCAGCTTGGCTGTGAACACTGAAGCTTTCTTT. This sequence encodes CASSLAVNTEAFF.

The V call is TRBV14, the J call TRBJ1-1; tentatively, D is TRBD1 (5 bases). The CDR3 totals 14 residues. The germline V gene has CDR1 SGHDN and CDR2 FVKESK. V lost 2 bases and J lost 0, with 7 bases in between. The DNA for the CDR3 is TGTGCCAGCAGCCAACAAGGGGTGAACACTGAAGCTTTCTTT. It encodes CASSQQGVNTEAFF. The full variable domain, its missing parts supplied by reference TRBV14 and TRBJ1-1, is EAGVTQFPSHSVIEKGQTVTLRCDPISGHDNLYWYRRVMGKEIKFLLHFVKESKQDESGMPNNRFLAERTGGTYSTLKVQPAELEDSGVYFCASSQQGVNTEAFFGQGTRLTVV.

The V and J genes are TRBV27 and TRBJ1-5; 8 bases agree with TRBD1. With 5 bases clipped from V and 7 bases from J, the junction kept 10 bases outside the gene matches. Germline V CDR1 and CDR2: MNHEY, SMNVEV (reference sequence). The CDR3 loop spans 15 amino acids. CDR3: CASSPGQVLGQPQHF. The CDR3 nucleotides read TGTGCCAGCAGTCCGGGACAGGTATTAGGGCAGCCCCAGCATTTT.

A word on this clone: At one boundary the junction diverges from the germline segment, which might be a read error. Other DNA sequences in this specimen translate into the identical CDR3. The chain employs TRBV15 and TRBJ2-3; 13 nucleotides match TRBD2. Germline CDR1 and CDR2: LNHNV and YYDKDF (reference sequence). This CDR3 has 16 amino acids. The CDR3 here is CATSRGTSGETDTQYF. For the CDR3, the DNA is TGTGCCACCAGTAGAGGGACTAGCGGGGAAACAGATACGCAGTATTTT.

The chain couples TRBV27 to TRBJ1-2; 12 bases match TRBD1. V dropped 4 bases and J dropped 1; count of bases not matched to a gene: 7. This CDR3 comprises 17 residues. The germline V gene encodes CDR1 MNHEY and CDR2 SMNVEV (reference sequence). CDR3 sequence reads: CASSSHGTGGVNYGYTF. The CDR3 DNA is TGTGCCAGCAGTTCCCACGGGACAGGGGGCGTTAACTATGGCTACACCTTC.

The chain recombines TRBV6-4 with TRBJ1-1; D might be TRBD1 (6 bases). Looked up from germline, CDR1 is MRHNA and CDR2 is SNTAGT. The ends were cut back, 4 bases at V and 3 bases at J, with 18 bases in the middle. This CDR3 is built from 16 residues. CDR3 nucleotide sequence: TGTGCCAGCAGTGTGAGGCCGGGGGGCCGGGACACTGAAGCTTTCTTT. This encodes CASSVRPGGRDTEAFF.

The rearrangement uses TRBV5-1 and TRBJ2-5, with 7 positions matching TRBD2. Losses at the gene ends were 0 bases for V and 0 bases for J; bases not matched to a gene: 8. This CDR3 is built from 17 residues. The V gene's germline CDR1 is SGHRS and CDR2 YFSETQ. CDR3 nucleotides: TGCGCCAGCAGCTTGGTGGTTACTAGCGCGTACCAAGAGACCCAGTACTTC. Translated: CASSLVVTSAYQETQYF.

The CDR3 DNA reads as TGTGCCAGTAAGATGAGCTCCTACAATGAGCAGTTCTTC. Translating it yields CASKMSSYNEQFF. The chain combines TRBV6-1 with TRBJ2-1; no clear D. V was cut by 9 bases and J by 0 bases, with 9 bases left in between. This CDR3 region has 13 residues. Germline V gene sequence: CDR1 MNHNS, CDR2 SASEGT.

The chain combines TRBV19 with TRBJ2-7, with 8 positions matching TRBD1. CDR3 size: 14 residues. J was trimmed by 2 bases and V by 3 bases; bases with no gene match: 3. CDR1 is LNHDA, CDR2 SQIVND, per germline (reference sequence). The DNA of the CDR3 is TGTGCCAGTAGTATCGGGACAGGCGCCTACGAGCAGTACTTC. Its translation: CASSIGTGAYEQYF.